This is a list of T cell receptor beta chains from one sample in a study of T cell responses to AZD1222 COVID-19 vaccine. Clones were read by immunoSEQ multiplex PCR, and TCRdb kept only the in-frame ones, dropping some. The table lists roughly 120,000 clones, around 92% of them singletons. The source was peripheral blood, collected on day 0 of AZD1222 vaccination. All receptors come from an adult in good health. Each CDR3 is given with its conserved first and last residue. The order of the fields is J gene, V gene, CDR3 protein.

>TRBJ2-3|TRBV15
CATSRDGGTPDTQYF
>TRBJ1-6|TRBV6-5
CASSRSRQGNSPLHF
>TRBJ1-2|TRBV28
CASSPRRARGYTF
>TRBJ2-7|TRBV27
CASSRGAEQYF
>TRBJ2-7|TRBV25-1
CASSEHIEGTGDYEQYF
>TRBJ2-1|TRBV11-3
CASSRSGASYNEQFF
>TRBJ2-1|TRBV20-1
CSASRPSEQFF
>TRBJ2-7|TRBV6-1
CASSRDRAYEQYF
>TRBJ2-7|TRBV7-9
CASSRDSTLYEQYF
>TRBJ1-1|TRBV5-6
CASSGQPQGTEAFF
>TRBJ2-3|TRBV24-1
CATSDSSGVGGTDTQYF
>TRBJ2-7|TRBV19
CASSIAGKAGEQYF
>TRBJ1-1|TRBV27
CASSFDGIGTEAFF
>TRBJ1-2|TRBV6-6
CASRDPRAYGYTF
>TRBJ2-7|TRBV4-2
CASSQGGQHEQYF
>TRBJ2-1|TRBV5-4
CASRSTLADLREQFF
>TRBJ2-1|TRBV10-1
CASSPTSSSYNEQFF
>TRBJ2-1|TRBV5-1
CASSVGTGGGDEQFF
>TRBJ1-2|TRBV7-2
CASSLSYGYTF
>TRBJ2-7|TRBV5-1
CASSLHPAYEQYF
>TRBJ1-5|TRBV19
CASSIEGRGGNQPQHF
>TRBJ1-4|TRBV3-1/TRBV3-2
CASSRGDRSTNEKLFF
>TRBJ2-2|TRBV6-4
CASSDSVGATGELFF
>TRBJ1-5|TRBV30
CAWSPRDRVGQPQHF
>TRBJ2-2|TRBV5-4
CASSLGGAGVNTGELFF
>TRBJ1-2|TRBV4-1
CASSQEGQGYYGYTF
>TRBJ2-7|TRBV12-3/TRBV12-4
CASSSGGTGEQYF
>TRBJ2-7|TRBV5-3
CARSLYFASADEQYF
>TRBJ2-7|TRBV6-5
CASSRWTGVSYEQYF
>TRBJ2-5|TRBV20-1
CSATGVETQYF
>TRBJ1-5|TRBV28
CASSPGSLLGLDSNQPQHF
>TRBJ2-3|TRBV25-1
CASSGGKRGYTDTQYF
>TRBJ1-2|TRBV4-1
CASSQVPGQANYGYTF